This T cell receptor beta chain is from a study of T cells expressing NK-cell markers. Study background: All TCR beta repertoires analysed originated from sorted CD3+CD56+NKG2C+, CD3+CD56+NKG2C- and CD3+CD56-NKG2C+ T cells. The sequencing cohort of eight donors included seven HCMV-seropositive individuals and one seronegative individual.

Note on this clonotype: What it binds is not known.

Points from the study as a whole: Dominant NKG2C+ clonotypes made up roughly 1.0-7.0% of CD8+ T cells in roughly six donors.

The length of the CDR3 is 17 residues. The authors made TCR beta cDNA libraries by 5'RACE template switching. This switching added a universal primer site and UMIs. From its re-call of the 5' RACE reads, TCRdb lists each CDR3 protein once, without DNA. Recorded for this sample: some 410,000 distinct CDR3 sequences. The sequencing sample was made of blood T cells: a sorted CD56 or NKG2C T cell subset, CD4+ or CD8+ T cells, or bulk PBMC T cells (not recorded which). The rearrangement joins TRBV12-3 or TRBV12-4 to TRBJ2-7; the TRBD1 assignment by TCRdb is unverifiable without DNA. This TCR was sampled from a woman between 18 and 70 years old in good health. The chain's CDR3 is CASSPLGRDSTSYEQYF.